This T cell receptor beta chain comes out of a study of CD8 T cells in ankylosing spondylitis. Study-wide points: Disease-linked clones were found to be CD8+ and relatively rare in peripheral blood. A TCR beta motif made of several highly homologous variants seemed typical of ankylosing spondylitis blood. Earlier studies detected some motif variants in reactive arthritis synovial fluid and blood.

TCRdb redid the calling of the 5' RACE reads with MiXCR, one entry per CDR3 protein. The sample lists roughly 240,000 distinct CDR3 sequences, 30% to 40% occurring once. This clonotype was detected many times. What it binds is not known. The length of the CDR3 is 10 residues. Germline V gene sequence: CDR1 DFQATT, CDR2 SNEGSKA (reference sequence). V was clipped by 5 bases and J by 7 bases, with 6 bases between them. Material: blood, either unsorted or a sorted T cell fraction (not recorded which). The sequence was collected from a male donor with ankylosing spondylitis or in good health (not recorded which). This chain links TRBV20-1 with TRBJ2-1; unclear D gene. The CDR3 sequence is CSAALNEQFF. The CDR3 nucleotides read TGCAGTGCTGCATTGAATGAGCAGTTCTTC.